Below are 30 T cell receptor beta chains sequenced from a single sample in a study of regulatory T cells in long-lasting Graves disease. According to the study, TCR beta libraries were built with iRepertoire HTBI primers and CDR3-region Arm-PCR. TCRdb ran MiXCR on the multiplex PCR reads and lists one entry per CDR3 protein. The sample consists of about 330,000 distinct CDR3 sequences, around 16% of them appearing once. Time point given: newly diagnosed GD, antithyroid drugs for less than 3 months. Preparation of the TCR library used RNA extracted from PBMCs. Another study also made use of these data, one on T cells in Graves' hyperthyroidism and ophthalmopathy.

Here the sequenced sample was peripheral blood mononuclear cells (PBMCs), taken at new diagnosis, from a patient treated with antithyroid drugs. Source of these receptors: a woman between 18 and 29 years old with Graves disease.

This clonotype was seen a single time. It may be a read error: a sequence one base away is much more abundant. The chain employs TRBV3-1 and TRBJ2-1, with D uncertain. Germline assignment: CDR1 LGHDT and CDR2 YNNKEL (reference sequence). This CDR3 is built from 14 residues. DNA of the CDR3: TGTGCCTGCAGCCAAGACCCCGCTGGCCGTGAGCAGTTCTTC. Translating gives CACSQDPAGREQFF.

This clonotype was seen many times. The genes are TRBV6-1 and TRBJ2-7, with no clear D. The CDR3 sequence is 14 residues long. The germline V gene has CDR1 MNHNS and CDR2 SASEGT. V lost 6 bases and J 2 bases, leaving 14 bases between the germline ends. The CDR3 nucleotides read TGTGCCAGCAGCCCCGCTCCGGGCCCCTACGAGCAGTACTTC. Translation: CASSPAPGPYEQYF.

This clonotype was counted between two and nine times. V usage is TRBV19 and J usage is TRBJ2-3; D call uncertain. V shed 7 bases and J shed 1 base, with 12 bases lying between them. This CDR3 contains 14 residues. Germline-derived CDR1 and CDR2 are LNHDA and SQIVND (reference sequence). CDR3 nucleotide sequence: TGTGCCAGTAAGACCGCGGCGGGCACAGATACGCAGTATTTT. Its protein product is CASKTAAGTDTQYF.

In its sample, this clonotype was seen many times. The chain carries TRBV2 and TRBJ1-1; tentative D call: TRBD1 (5 bases). Germline V lookup: CDR1 SNHLY, CDR2 FYNNEI. The CDR3 is 13 amino acids. V was cut by 6 bases and J by 6 bases, with 14 bases left in between. The chain's CDR3 is CASRSGGRAEAFF. The CDR3 DNA sequence: TGTGCCAGCAGATCCGGGGGGAGGGCTGAAGCTTTCTTT.

Many counts were recorded for this clonotype. The rearrangement joins TRBV5-1 to TRBJ1-1; 9 nucleotides align to TRBD1. The junction had 14 bases not matched to a gene; V was cut back by 4 bases and J by 7 bases. This CDR3 region has 16 residues. Germline V gene data show CDR1 as SGHRS and CDR2 as YFSETQ. In nucleotides, the CDR3 is TGCGCCAGCAGCCCGGGCCATTTCGGGACAGGGAGTGAAGCTTTCTTT. This codes for CASSPGHFGTGSEAFF. Together with reference TRBV5-1 and TRBJ1-1, the CDR3 gives the full variable domain: KAGVTQTPRYLIKTRGQQVTLSCSPISGHRSVSWYQQTPGQGLQFLFEYFSETQRNKGNFPGRFSGRQFSNSRSEMNVSTLELGDSALYLCASSPGHFGTGSEAFFGQGTRLTVV.

This clonotype has ten or more counts. This chain connects TRBV3-1 to TRBJ2-1, with 8 bases fitting TRBD2. The V gene's germline CDR1 is LGHDT and CDR2 YNNKEL (reference sequence). After removal of 0 bases from V and 4 bases from J, the junction contained 8 bases not matched to a gene. The CDR3 sequence is 17 residues long. DNA for the CDR3: TGTGCCAGCAGCCAAGATCCCAGCGGGAGTCGATACAATGAGCAGTTCTTC. This codes for CASSQDPSGSRYNEQFF.

This clonotype was seen repeatedly, ten times or more. The chain links TRBV30 to TRBJ1-1, with D possibly being TRBD1 (5 bases). The V and J ends lost 4 bases and 7 bases respectively, with 22 bases between them. Germline V gene data show CDR1 as GTSNPN and CDR2 as SVGIG (reference sequence). This CDR3 spans 15 amino acids. The CDR3 region is CAWIDLGEHQNEAFF. CDR3 coding DNA: TGTGCCTGGATTGACTTGGGGGAGCACCAGAATGAAGCTTTCTTT.

This clonotype has a handful of counts. The chain recombines TRBV28 with TRBJ2-7, with 8 bases that match TRBD2. This CDR3 has 16 residues. The junction had 9 bases not matched to a gene; V was cut back by 2 bases and J by 3 bases. Germline CDR1 and CDR2: MDHEN and SYDVKM. CDR3 region: CASSLTGGGLGYEQYF. The CDR3 bases are TGTGCCAGCAGTTTAACGGGGGGGGGGTTGGGCTACGAGCAGTACTTC.

The CDR3 DNA follows: TGCGCCAGCAGCCAGAGTCTTTTACAGGGAGGTCGTGCAGATACGCAGTATTTT. Protein sequence: CASSQSLLQGGRADTQYF. This rearrangement joins TRBV4-1 to TRBJ2-3; the D gene could be TRBD1 or TRBD2 (6 bases each). Germline V gene data show CDR1 as MGHRA and CDR2 as YSYEKL. Trimming removed 3 bases at V and 4 bases at J, with 23 bases between. This CDR3 is 18 amino acids long.

This clonotype was observed at least ten times. The rearrangement uses TRBV20-1 and TRBJ2-2; D ambiguous. Per the germline V gene, CDR1 is DFQATT and CDR2 is SNEGSKA (reference sequence). The CDR3 spans 13 residues. The V end lost 6 bases, the J end lost 0 bases, and 8 bases lay between the germline ends. DNA for the CDR3: TGCAGTGCCGCCGGCGCGAACACCGGGGAGCTGTTTTTT. Translated, it gives CSAAGANTGELFF.

This clonotype was seen just once. The CDR3 region is CASSGPGHEQFF. For the CDR3, the DNA is TGTGCCAGCAGCGGCCCAGGCCATGAGCAGTTCTTC. The chain recombines TRBV7-9 with TRBJ2-1; D uncertain. This CDR3 has 12 residues. CDR1 and CDR2 from the germline V gene are SEHNR and FQNEAQ (reference sequence). V gave up 5 bases and J gave up 8 bases, with 10 bases separating them.

V is TRBV5-1 and J is TRBJ1-2, with a possible D match to TRBD1 (5 bases). V was cut by 4 bases and J by 4 bases, with 17 bases left in between. Per germline, CDR1 SGHRS and CDR2 YFSETQ. The CDR3 loop spans 15 amino acids. Written as DNA, the CDR3 is TGCGCCAGCAGCGGTGGGGCCGGTAAAAGCTATGGCTACACCTTC. Its protein product is CASSGGAGKSYGYTF.

This clonotype came up a few times. With a far larger clone one base away, a read error is the likely cause. No conserved phenylalanine or tryptophan is present at the end of the CDR3, so a read error is the likely explanation. The chain couples TRBV13 to TRBJ2-7; 10 bases map to TRBD1. The ends lost 7 bases at V and 4 bases at J; junction bases unmatched: 7. In germline, CDR1 is PRHDT, CDR2 FYEKMQ (reference sequence). The CDR3 spans 14 residues. The CDR3 spells CASTPRTGGYEQYL. The CDR3 DNA sequence: TGTGCCAGCACCCCACGGACAGGGGGTTACGAGCAGTACCTC.

This clonotype was detected ten times or more. The chain uses TRBV27 and TRBJ2-7; no definite D call. Trimming removed 2 bases at V and 0 bases at J, with 14 bases between. The CDR3 spans 16 residues. Germline-derived CDR1 and CDR2 are MNHEY and SMNVEV (reference sequence). Written as DNA, the CDR3 is TGTGCCAGCAGTTTAACGGCAGGTCCCTACTCCTACGAGCAGTACTTC. The encoded protein is CASSLTAGPYSYEQYF.

Ten or more counts support this clonotype. The chain couples TRBV2 to TRBJ2-2; no clear D. V was shortened by 6 bases and J by 3 bases, with 8 bases between the two germline ends. The CDR3 has 13 amino acids. The germline V gene has CDR1 SNHLY and CDR2 FYNNEI. CDR3 loop: CASRWEDTGELFF. The CDR3 DNA reads TGTGCCAGCAGGTGGGAAGACACCGGGGAGCTGTTTTTT.

The table lists this clonotype with many counts. J is TRBJ2-1 and V is TRBV30; D is possibly TRBD1 (5 bases). Per germline, CDR1 GTSNPN and CDR2 SVGIG (reference sequence). The CDR3 runs to 12 residues. The V end lost 5 bases, the J end lost 3 bases, and 8 bases lay between the germline ends. The CDR3 DNA reads TGTGCCTGGGCACAGGACTACAATGAGCAGTTCTTC. Translating it yields CAWAQDYNEQFF.

In its sample, this clonotype was seen many times. V is TRBV20-1 and J is TRBJ1-4; D may be TRBD1 (5 bases). V dropped 5 bases and J dropped 0 bases, with 16 bases sitting between them. Germline assignment: CDR1 DFQATT and CDR2 SNEGSKA (reference sequence). CDR3 length: 16 amino acids. CDR3 protein: CSAAPGDPPTNEKLFF. The CDR3 DNA sequence: TGCAGTGCTGCCCCGGGGGACCCTCCAACTAATGAAAAACTGTTTTTT.

The chain has TRBV6-4 and TRBJ2-1, with D possibly TRBD2 on 6 matching bases. CDR3 length: 14 amino acids. The germline gives CDR1 MRHNA, CDR2 SNTAGT. The V and J ends lost 5 bases and 10 bases respectively, with 18 bases between them. CDR3 bases: TGTGCCAGCAGTCCGGGACTGGGACCCTCCGAGCAGTTCTTC. Protein product: CASSPGLGPSEQFF.

This clonotype was found many times. The gene calls are TRBV11-1 and TRBJ2-3, with TRBD2 matching over 8 bases. CDR1 is SGHAT, CDR2 FQDESV, per germline (reference sequence). This CDR3 comprises 16 residues. Trimming took 3 bases from V and 0 from J; bases not matched to a gene: 5. CDR3 residues: CASSFLRGASTDTQYF. In nucleotides, the CDR3 is TGTGCCAGCAGCTTCTTGCGGGGGGCAAGCACAGATACGCAGTATTTT.

The rearrangement uses TRBV7-9 and TRBJ2-2, with D maybe TRBD2 (5 bases). The CDR3 totals 15 residues. Per germline, CDR1 SEHNR and CDR2 FQNEAQ (reference sequence). V gave up 2 bases and J gave up 5 bases, with 12 bases separating them. CDR3 protein: CASSLRTGRTGELFF. CDR3 in DNA: TGTGCCAGCAGCTTAAGGACGGGGAGAACCGGGGAGCTGTTTTTT.

This clonotype appeared many times. The chain uses TRBV29-1 and TRBJ2-3; 9 bases line up with TRBD2. Germline lookup yields CDR1 SQVTM and CDR2 ANQGSEA. V dropped 2 bases and J dropped 4; count of bases not matched to a gene: 13. This CDR3 has 17 residues. The CDR3 nucleotides read TGCAGCGTTGAAAGTCTAGCTAGCGGGACCCAAGCAGATACGCAGTATTTT. Translating gives CSVESLASGTQADTQYF.

This chain uses TRBV12-3 or TRBV12-4 with TRBJ2-2; 11 nucleotides agree with TRBD1. V was clipped by 6 bases and J by 9 bases; unmatched bases: 15. CDR3 length equals 17 residues. CDR3 region: CASSVRPGTGGGRELFF. CDR3 DNA sequence: TGTGCCAGCAGCGTGCGCCCCGGGACAGGGGGAGGTCGGGAGCTGTTTTTT.

The chain joins TRBV11-2 to TRBJ1-4; 8 nucleotides line up with TRBD1. Trimming cost V 3 bases and J 4 bases; bases outside gene matches: 7. The CDR3 extends over 16 amino acids. Germline CDR1 SGHAT, CDR2 FQNNGV. CDR3 residues: CASSFDRGTFNEKLFF. CDR3 nucleotide sequence: TGTGCCAGCAGCTTCGACAGGGGAACTTTTAATGAAAAACTGTTTTTT.

CDR3 sequence: CASSSLAGALEQYF. As DNA, the CDR3 is TGTGCCAGCAGTTCCCTAGCGGGAGCTCTAGAGCAGTACTTC. The chain links TRBV6-5 to TRBJ2-7, with TRBD2 matching 10 bases. CDR1 is MNHEY and CDR2 is SVGAGI in the germline V gene. V was clipped by 4 bases and J by 7 bases; unmatched bases: 7. CDR3 size: 14 residues.

This clonotype was seen repeatedly, ten times or more. The chain is built from TRBV6-5 and TRBJ1-2, with D unclear. Germline V gene sequence: CDR1 MNHEY, CDR2 SVGAGI. The CDR3 contains 14 residues. Trimming cost V 0 bases and J 8 bases, with 13 bases left between them. CDR3 DNA sequence: TGTGCCAGCAGTTACTCGGACCGGGCAGCCGGCTACACCTTC. This translates into CASSYSDRAAGYTF.

This clonotype was seen many times. The chain has TRBV7-9 and TRBJ2-2; the D gene is possibly TRBD2 (5 bases). With 7 bases removed from V and 0 bases from J, the gap between germline ends came to 9 bases. This CDR3 contains 14 residues. Germline loops: CDR1 SEHNR, CDR2 FQNEAQ (reference sequence). In DNA, the CDR3 is TGTGCCAGCACCCCAGCGGCGAACACCGGGGAGCTGTTTTTT. This gives the protein CASTPAANTGELFF.

This clonotype was observed many times. V usage is TRBV28 and J usage is TRBJ1-3; TRBD1 aligns across 8 bases. CDR3 size: 18 residues. The germline V gene has CDR1 MDHEN and CDR2 SYDVKM. V shed 1 base and J 1 base; nucleotides not matched to a gene: 9. CDR3 DNA sequence: TGTGCCAGCAGTTTATTAAGTGGGCAGGGGGCGTCTGGAAACACCATATATTTT. Translation: CASSLLSGQGASGNTIYF. The full variable domain, its missing parts supplied by reference TRBV28 and TRBJ1-3, is DVKVTQSSRYLVKRTGEKVFLECVQDMDHENMFWYRQDPGLGLRLIYFSYDVKMKEKGDIPEGYSVSREKKERFSLILESASTNQTSMYLCASSLLSGQGASGNTIYFGEGSWLTVV.

Remarks on this clonotype: With a far larger clone one base away, a read error is the likely cause. This is likely a read error, given that the CDR3 carries no conserved phenylalanine or tryptophan at its end. The chain has TRBV11-2 and TRBJ2-4; no firm D call. The J call is doubtful: the DNA matches TRBJ2-7 better. Germline assignment: CDR1 SGHAT and CDR2 FQNNGV. There are 14 residues in the CDR3. In nucleotides, the CDR3 is TGTGCCAGCAGCTTAAACTCGAACTCCTACGAGCAGTACCTC. Its translation is CASSLNSNSYEQYL.

Relative to its sample, this clonotype is medium-sized. The genes are TRBV3-1 and TRBJ2-5; possible D gene TRBD2, 6 bases. The germline gives CDR1 LGHDT, CDR2 YNNKEL (reference sequence). Deletions cut 3 bases from V and 5 bases from J, with 13 bases between. This CDR3 region has 14 residues. The CDR3 DNA sequence: TGTGCCAGCAGCCAGGACGGGAGTCGGGAGACCCAGTACTTC. As protein: CASSQDGSRETQYF.

This clonotype has a count of ten or more. J is TRBJ2-1 and V is TRBV9; 7 nucleotides line up with TRBD2. CDR1 and CDR2 (germline): SGDLS, YYNGEE. V shed 2 bases, J shed 5 bases, and the junction held 7 bases outside the gene matches. The CDR3 runs 15 residues. This CDR3 reads CASSVTSADDNEQFF. The CDR3 coding sequence is TGTGCCAGCAGCGTTACTAGCGCCGATGACAATGAGCAGTTCTTC.